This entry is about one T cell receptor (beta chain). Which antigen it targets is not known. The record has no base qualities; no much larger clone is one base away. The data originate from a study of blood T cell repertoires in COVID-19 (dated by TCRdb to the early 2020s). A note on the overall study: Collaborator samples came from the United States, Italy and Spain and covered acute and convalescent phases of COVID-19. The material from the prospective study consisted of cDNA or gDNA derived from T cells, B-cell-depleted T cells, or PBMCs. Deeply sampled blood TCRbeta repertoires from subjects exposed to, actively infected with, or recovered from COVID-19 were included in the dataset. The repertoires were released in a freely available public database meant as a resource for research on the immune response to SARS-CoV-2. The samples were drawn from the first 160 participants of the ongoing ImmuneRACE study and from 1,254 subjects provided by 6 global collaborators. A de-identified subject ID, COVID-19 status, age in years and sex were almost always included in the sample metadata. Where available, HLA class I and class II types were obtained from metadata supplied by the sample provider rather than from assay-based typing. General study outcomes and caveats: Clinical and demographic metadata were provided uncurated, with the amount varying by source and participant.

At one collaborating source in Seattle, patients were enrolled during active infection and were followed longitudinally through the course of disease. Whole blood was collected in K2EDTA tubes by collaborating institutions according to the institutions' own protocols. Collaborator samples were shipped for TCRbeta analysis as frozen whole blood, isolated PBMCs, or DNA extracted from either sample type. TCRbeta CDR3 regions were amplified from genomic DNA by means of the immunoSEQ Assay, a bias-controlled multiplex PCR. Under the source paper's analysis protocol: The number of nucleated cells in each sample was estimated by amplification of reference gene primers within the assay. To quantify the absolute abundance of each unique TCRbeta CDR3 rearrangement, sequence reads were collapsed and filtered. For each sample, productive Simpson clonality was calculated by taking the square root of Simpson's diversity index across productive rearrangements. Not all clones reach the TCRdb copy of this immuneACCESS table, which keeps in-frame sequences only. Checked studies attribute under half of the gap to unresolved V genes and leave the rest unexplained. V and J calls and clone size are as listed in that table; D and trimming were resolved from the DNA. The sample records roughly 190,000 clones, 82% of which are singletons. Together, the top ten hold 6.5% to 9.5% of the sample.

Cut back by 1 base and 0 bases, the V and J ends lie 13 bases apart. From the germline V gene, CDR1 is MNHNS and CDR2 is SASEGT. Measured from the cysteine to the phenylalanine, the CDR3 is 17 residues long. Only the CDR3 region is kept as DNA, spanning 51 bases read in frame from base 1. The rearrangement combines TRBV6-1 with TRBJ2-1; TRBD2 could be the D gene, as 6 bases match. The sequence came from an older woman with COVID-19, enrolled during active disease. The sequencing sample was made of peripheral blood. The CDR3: CASSEDRGSRSYNEQFF. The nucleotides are TGTGCCAGCAGTGAAGATCGGGGGTCTCGCTCCTACAATGAGCAGTTCTTC.